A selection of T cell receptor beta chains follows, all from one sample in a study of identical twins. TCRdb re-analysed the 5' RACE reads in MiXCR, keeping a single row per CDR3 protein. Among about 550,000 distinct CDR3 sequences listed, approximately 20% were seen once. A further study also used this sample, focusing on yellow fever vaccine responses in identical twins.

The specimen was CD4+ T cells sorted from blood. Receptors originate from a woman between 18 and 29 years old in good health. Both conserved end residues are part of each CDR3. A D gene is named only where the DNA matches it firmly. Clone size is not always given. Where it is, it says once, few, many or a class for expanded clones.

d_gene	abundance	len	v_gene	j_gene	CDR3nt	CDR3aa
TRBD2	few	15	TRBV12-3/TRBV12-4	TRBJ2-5	TGTGCCAGCAGTTTCAGAGCGGGAGGGATTGAGACCCAGTACTTC	CASSFRAGGIETQYF
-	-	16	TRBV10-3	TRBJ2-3	TGTGCCATCAGTGAGTCCCCAGGGGTCCGCACAGATACGCAGTATTTT	CAISESPGVRTDTQYF
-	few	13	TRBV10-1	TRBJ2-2	TGCGCCAGCAGTGATAACCCCACCGGGGAGCTGTTTTTT	CASSDNPTGELFF
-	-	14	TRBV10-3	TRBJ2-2	TGTGCCATCGAACGGGGGGCTAACACCGGGGAGCTGTTTTTT	CAIERGANTGELFF
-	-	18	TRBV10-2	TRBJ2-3	TGCGCCAGCAGTGGTTCCCAAAGGGGGGGGGCTGGTACAGATACGCAGTATTTT	CASSGSQRGGAGTDTQYF
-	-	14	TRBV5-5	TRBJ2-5	TGTGCCAGCAGCTCCGGCGGAACTGGAGAGACCCAGTACTTC	CASSSGGTGETQYF
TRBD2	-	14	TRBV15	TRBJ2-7	TGTGCCACCAGCCTGCTAGCGGGCCCCTACGAGCAGTACTTC	CATSLLAGPYEQYF
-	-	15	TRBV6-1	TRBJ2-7	TGTGCCAGCGGGAACCAGGCCCGGGGCCCCTACGAGCAGTACTTC	CASGNQARGPYEQYF
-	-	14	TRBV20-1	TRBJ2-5	TGCAGTGCTAGTTTAGCTGGGGCAGGGAAGACCCAGTACTTC	CSASLAGAGKTQYF
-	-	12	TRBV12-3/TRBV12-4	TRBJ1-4	TGTGCCAGCAGTGACAGCGCCGGTAAACTGTTTTTT	CASSDSAGKLFF
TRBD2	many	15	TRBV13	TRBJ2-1	TGTGCCAGCAGCCTACGGACTAGCGCACACAATGAGCAGTTCTTC	CASSLRTSAHNEQFF
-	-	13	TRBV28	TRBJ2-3	TGTGCCAGCACCCCTGGGACCGCAGATACGCAGTATTTT	CASTPGTADTQYF
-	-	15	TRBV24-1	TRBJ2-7	TGTGCCACCACCTCCCCGGAGGGCCGTTCCTACGAGCAGTACTTC	CATTSPEGRSYEQYF
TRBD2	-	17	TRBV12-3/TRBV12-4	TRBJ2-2	TGTGCCAGCAGTTTCCGGACTAGCGGGAGTAATAGCAGGGAGCTGTTTTTT	CASSFRTSGSNSRELFF
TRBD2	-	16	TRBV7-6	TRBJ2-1	TGTGCCAGCAGCTTAGCAGGGACTAGCGTGAGAAATGAGCAGTTCTTC	CASSLAGTSVRNEQFF
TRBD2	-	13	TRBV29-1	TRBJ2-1	TGCAGCGTTGAAGAGTCGCGGGAGTTGATCCGGTTCTTC	CSVEESRELIRFF
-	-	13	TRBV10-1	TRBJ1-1	TGCGCCAGCAGTGTGATGACGAACACTGAAGCTTTCTTT	CASSVMTNTEAFF